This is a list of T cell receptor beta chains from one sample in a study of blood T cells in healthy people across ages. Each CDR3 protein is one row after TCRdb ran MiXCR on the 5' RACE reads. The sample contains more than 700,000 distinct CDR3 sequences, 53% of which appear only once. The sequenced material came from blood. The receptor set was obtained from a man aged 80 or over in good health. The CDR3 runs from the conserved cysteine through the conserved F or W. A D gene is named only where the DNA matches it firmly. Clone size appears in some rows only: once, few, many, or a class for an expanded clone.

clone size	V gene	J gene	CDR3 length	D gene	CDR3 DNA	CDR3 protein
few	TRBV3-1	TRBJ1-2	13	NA	TGTGCCAGCAGCCGGACGGATACCTATGGCTACACCTTC	CASSRTDTYGYTF
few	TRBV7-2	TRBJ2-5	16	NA	TGTGCCAGCAGCCGGTGGGGGACGACGCGCCAAGAGACCCAGTACTTC	CASSRWGTTRQETQYF
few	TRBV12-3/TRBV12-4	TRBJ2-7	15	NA	TGTGCCAGCAGTTTGCTTGGCGTCCTCTCCTACGAGCAGTACTTC	CASSLLGVLSYEQYF
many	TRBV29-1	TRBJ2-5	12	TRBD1	TGCAGCGGGCGGACAGGGAAGGAGACCCAGTACTTC	CSGRTGKETQYF
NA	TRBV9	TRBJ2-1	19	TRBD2	TGTGCCAGCAGCGCACGATTAGCGGGAGGCCTTGGGTCCTACAATGAGCAGTTCTTC	CASSARLAGGLGSYNEQFF
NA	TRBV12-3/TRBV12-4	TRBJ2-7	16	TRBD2	TGTGCCAGCAGTTTAGAACTAGCGGTTCCCTCCTACGAGCAGTACTTC	CASSLELAVPSYEQYF
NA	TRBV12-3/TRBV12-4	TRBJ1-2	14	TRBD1	TGTGCCAGCAGGTCGACAGGGGTCAAGTATGGCTACACCTTC	CASRSTGVKYGYTF
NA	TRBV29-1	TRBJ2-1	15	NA	TGCAGCGTTGAAGGTGAACGGGGCTACTACAATGAGCAGTTCTTC	CSVEGERGYYNEQFF
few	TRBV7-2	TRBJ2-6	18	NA	TGTGCCAGCAGCTTCCCCCGGGGATCAAGCTCTGGGGCCAACGTCCTGACTTTC	CASSFPRGSSSGANVLTF
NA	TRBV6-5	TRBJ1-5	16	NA	TGTGCCAGCAGTTTAACTCAGGTCGGGTTGGGTCAGCCCCAGCATTTT	CASSLTQVGLGQPQHF
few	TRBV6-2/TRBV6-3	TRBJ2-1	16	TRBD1	TGTGCCAGCAGGCCCGTTGGGGGGACAGGGTACAATGAGCAGTTCTTC	CASRPVGGTGYNEQFF
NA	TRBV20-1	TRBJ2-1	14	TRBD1	TGCAGTGCTAGGGACAGGGCCCCCTACAATGAGCAGTTCTTC	CSARDRAPYNEQFF
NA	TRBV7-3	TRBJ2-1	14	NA	TGTGCCAGCAGCCTATGGTCAGACAACAATGAGCAGTTCTTC	CASSLWSDNNEQFF
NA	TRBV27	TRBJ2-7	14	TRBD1	TGTGCCAGTAAAGACAGGGGAGATTACAATGAGCAGTACTTC	CASKDRGDYNEQYF
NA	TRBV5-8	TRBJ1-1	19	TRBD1	TGTGCCAGCACCAGGCTTTCTACCCGATACAGGGGGCGAATCTCTGAAGCTTTCTTT	CASTRLSTRYRGRISEAFF
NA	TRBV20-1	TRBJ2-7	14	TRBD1	TGCAGTGCTAGAAGAGGACAGGATCGCGTCGAGCAGTACTTC	CSARRGQDRVEQYF
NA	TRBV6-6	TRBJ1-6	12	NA	TGTGCCAGCTGCCTCAGGGATTCACCCCTCCACTTT	CASCLRDSPLHF
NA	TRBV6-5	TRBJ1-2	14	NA	TGTGCCAGCAGTCCCATAACAGGGATCGATGGCTACACCTTC	CASSPITGIDGYTF
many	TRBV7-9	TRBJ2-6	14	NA	TGTGCCAGCAGCCAGAGCTCTGGGGCCAACGTCCTGACTTTC	CASSQSSGANVLTF
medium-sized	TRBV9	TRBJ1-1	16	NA	TGTGCCAGCAGCGCCCGGACCCGGGGGTTCGACACTGAAGCTTTCTTT	CASSARTRGFDTEAFF
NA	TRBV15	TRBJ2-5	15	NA	TGTGCCACCACCCCAGACATAGCGGCCATAGAGACCCAGTACTTC	CATTPDIAAIETQYF
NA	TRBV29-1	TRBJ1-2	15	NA	TGCAGCGTACACCGGACCGGGGAGGCTAACTATGGCTACACCTTC	CSVHRTGEANYGYTF
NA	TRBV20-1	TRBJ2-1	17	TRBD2	TGCAGTGCTAGAGATCTACTAGCGACTAGCTCCTACAATGAGCAGTTCTTC	CSARDLLATSSYNEQFF
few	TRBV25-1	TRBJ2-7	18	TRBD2	TGTGCCAGCAGTCCGCGGACTAGCGGGAGGGCCGCTCGCTACGAGCAGTACTTC	CASSPRTSGRAARYEQYF
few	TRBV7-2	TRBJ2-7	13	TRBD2	TGTGCCAGTTGTCAAGCGGGAAAGTACGAGCAGTACTTC	CASCQAGKYEQYF
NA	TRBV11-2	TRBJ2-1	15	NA	TGTGCCAGCAGCTCATACCGGGACCAGCCAAATGAGCAGTTCTTC	CASSSYRDQPNEQFF
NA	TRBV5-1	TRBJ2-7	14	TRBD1	TGCGCCAGCAGTTTTGGGACAGGGTCCTTGGAGCAGTACTTC	CASSFGTGSLEQYF
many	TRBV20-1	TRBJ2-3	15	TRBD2	TGCAGTGCTAGTTTCCCTAGCGGGCTTACAGATACGCAGTATTTT	CSASFPSGLTDTQYF
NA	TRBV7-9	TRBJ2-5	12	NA	TGTGCCAGCAGATGGGCCGAGGGGACCCAGTACTTC	CASRWAEGTQYF
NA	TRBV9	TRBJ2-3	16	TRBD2	TGTGCCAGCAGCGTAGGGCGTAAGCGGGACGCGGATACGCAGTATTTT	CASSVGRKRDADTQYF
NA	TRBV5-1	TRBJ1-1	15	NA	TGCGCCAGCAGCTTGGAGGGCGGACCGAACACTGAAGCTTTCTTT	CASSLEGGPNTEAFF
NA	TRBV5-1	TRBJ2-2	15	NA	TGCGCCAGCAGCTTGGGCGGGGCTCGCACCGGGGAGCTGTTTTTT	CASSLGGARTGELFF
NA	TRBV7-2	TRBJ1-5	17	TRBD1	TGTGCCAGCAGCTTGTGGGGGGGGACAGCCGGGCATCAGCCCCAGCATTTT	CASSLWGGTAGHQPQHF
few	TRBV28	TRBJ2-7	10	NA	TGTGCCACCTCCGGCTACGAGCAGTACTTC	CATSGYEQYF
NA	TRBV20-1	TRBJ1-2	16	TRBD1	TGCAGTGCTAGACCTACAGGGGGGAACCCTTTTGGTGGCTACACCTTC	CSARPTGGNPFGGYTF
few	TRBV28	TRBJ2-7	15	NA	TGTGCCAGCAGTCCCACAGACCTACGCTCCTACGAGCAGTACTTC	CASSPTDLRSYEQYF
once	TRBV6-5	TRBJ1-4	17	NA	TGTGCCAGCAGTTACTCGGTCGGGGAGGGAACTAATGAAAAACTGTTTTTT	CASSYSVGEGTNEKLFF
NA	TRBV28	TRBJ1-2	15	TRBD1	TGTGCCAGCACTTCCCTCCGGACAGGGTTATATGGCTACACCTTC	CASTSLRTGLYGYTF
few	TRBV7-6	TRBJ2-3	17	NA	TGTGCCAGCAGCTTAGGTTCGGGGACAAATGGTTTTGATACGCAGTATTTT	CASSLGSGTNGFDTQYF
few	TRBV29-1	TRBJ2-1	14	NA	TGCAGCGTTGATGGGCGGGTAACCTACAATGAGCAGTTCTTC	CSVDGRVTYNEQFF
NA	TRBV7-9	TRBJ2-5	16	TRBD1	TGTGCCAGCAGCTTACCTTGGGACAGGGCGGGAGAGACCCAGTACTTC	CASSLPWDRAGETQYF
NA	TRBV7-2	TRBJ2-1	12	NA	TGTGCCAGCAGCTTAGCTGGACCCCAAGGGTTCTTC	CASSLAGPQGFF
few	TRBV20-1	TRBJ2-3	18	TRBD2	TGCAGTGCTAGACCCACTGGGACTAGCGGGAGGTCCACAGATACGCAGTATTTT	CSARPTGTSGRSTDTQYF
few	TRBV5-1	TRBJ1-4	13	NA	TGCGCCAGCAGCCCTACAGTGTCGCGGGAACTGTTTTTT	CASSPTVSRELFF
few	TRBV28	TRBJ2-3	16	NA	TGTGCCAGCAGTTTAGTAAGGGGGAGAGGCACAGATACGCAGTATTTT	CASSLVRGRGTDTQYF
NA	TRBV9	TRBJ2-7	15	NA	TGTGCCAGCAGCGTTTTCGCGGGATCCTACAATGAGCAGTACTTC	CASSVFAGSYNEQYF
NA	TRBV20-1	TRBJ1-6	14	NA	TGCAGTGCTAGGTTGGACACGCTCAATTCACCCCTCCACTTT	CSARLDTLNSPLHF
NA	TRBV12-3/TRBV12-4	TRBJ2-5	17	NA	TGTGCCAGCAGTTTAGAAGAAGGGACACCTGAATCAGAGACCCAGTACTTC	CASSLEEGTPESETQYF
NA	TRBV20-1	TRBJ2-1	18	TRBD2	TGCAGTGCTAGAGATCGTATGACCGGGACTAGCAGTGGCAATGAGCAGTTCTTC	CSARDRMTGTSSGNEQFF
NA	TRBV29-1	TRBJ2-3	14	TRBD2	TGCAGCGTTGATCTAGCGGATCAGCACAGATACGCGTATTTT	CSVDLADQHRYAYF
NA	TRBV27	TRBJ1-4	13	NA	TGTGCCAGCAGGCCAGGGGTTAATGAAAAACTGTTTTTT	CASRPGVNEKLFF
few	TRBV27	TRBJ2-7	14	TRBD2	TGTGCCAGCAGTTGGGGAGGGGAAGGGGACGAGCAGTACTTC	CASSWGGEGDEQYF
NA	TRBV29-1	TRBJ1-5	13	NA	TGCAGCGTGGGAGAGGGAAGCAATCAGCCCCAGCATTTT	CSVGEGSNQPQHF